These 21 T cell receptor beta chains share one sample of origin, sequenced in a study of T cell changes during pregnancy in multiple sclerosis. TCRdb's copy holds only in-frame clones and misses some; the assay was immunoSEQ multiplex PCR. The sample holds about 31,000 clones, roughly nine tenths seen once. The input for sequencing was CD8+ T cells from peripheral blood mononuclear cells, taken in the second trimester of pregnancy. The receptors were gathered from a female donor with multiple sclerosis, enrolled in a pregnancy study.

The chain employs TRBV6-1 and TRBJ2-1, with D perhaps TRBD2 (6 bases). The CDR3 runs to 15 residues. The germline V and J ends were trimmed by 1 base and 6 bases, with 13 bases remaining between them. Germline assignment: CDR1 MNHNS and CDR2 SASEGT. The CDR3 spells CASSEVVGAGNEQFF. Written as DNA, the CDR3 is TGTGCCAGCAGTGAAGTGGTGGGAGCGGGCAATGAGCAGTTCTTC.

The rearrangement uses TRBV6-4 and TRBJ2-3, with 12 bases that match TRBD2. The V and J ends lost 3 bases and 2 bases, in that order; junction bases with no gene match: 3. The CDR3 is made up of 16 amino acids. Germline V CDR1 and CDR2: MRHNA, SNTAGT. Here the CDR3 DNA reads TGTGCCAGCAGTGAGACTAGCGGGAGTATCACAGATACGCAGTATTTT. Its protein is CASSETSGSITDTQYF.

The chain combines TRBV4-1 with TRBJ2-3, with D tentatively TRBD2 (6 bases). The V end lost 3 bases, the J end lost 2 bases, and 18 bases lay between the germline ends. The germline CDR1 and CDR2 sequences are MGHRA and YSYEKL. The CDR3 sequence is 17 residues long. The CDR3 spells CASSQEGPLTYTDTQYF. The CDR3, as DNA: TGCGCCAGCAGCCAGGAGGGCCCTCTCACTTACACAGATACGCAGTATTTT.

In DNA form, the CDR3 reads TGTGCCTGGAGTGTACGATGGAGCCTGAGCTCCTACGAGCAGTACTTC. Translating gives CAWSVRWSLSSYEQYF. The gene calls are TRBV30 and TRBJ2-7; D unresolved. This CDR3 is built from 16 residues. CDR1 is GTSNPN, CDR2 SVGIG, per germline (reference sequence). Trimming left V 0 bases short and J 0 bases short, with 15 bases between.

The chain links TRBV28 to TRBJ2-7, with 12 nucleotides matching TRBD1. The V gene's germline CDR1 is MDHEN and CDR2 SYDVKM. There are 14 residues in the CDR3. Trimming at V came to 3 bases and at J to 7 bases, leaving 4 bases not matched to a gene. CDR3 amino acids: CASSLGQGAGEQYF. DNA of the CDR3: TGTGCCAGCAGTTTGGGACAGGGGGCAGGGGAGCAGTACTTC.

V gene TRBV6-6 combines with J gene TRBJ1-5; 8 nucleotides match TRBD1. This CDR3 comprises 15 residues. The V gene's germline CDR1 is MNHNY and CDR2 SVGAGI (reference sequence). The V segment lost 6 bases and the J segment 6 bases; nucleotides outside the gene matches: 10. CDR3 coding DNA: TGTGCCAGCAGACCCTTGGACAGGGTGGCTCAGCCCCAGCATTTT. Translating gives CASRPLDRVAQPQHF.

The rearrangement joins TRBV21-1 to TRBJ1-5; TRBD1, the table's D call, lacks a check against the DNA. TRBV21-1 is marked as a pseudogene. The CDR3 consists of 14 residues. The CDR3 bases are TGTGCCAGCAGCGTAGGGCAGGGTGATCAGCCCCAGCATTTT. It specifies CASSVGQGDQPQHF.

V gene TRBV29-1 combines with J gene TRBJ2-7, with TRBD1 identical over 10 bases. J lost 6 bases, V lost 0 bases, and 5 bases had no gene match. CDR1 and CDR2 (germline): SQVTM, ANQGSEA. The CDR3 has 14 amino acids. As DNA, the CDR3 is TGCAGCGTTGAAGAAGGACAGGGGGGTTCCGAGCAGTACTTC. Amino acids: CSVEEGQGGSEQYF.

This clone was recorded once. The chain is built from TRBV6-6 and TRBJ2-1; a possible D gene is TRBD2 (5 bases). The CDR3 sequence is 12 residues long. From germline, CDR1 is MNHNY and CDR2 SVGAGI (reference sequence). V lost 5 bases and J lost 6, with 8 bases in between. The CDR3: CASSPDFNEQFF. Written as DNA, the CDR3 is TGTGCCAGCAGTCCGGACTTCAATGAGCAGTTCTTC.

CDR3 nucleotide sequence: TGTGCCATCAGTGAAAGCGGGAAGGACGAGCAGTACTTC. Amino acid sequence: CAISESGKDEQYF. The genes are TRBV10-3 and TRBJ2-7, with 7 bases lining up with TRBD2. The CDR3 consists of 13 residues. CDR1 is ENHRY and CDR2 is SYGVKD in the germline V gene. V shed 3 bases, J shed 5 bases, and the junction held 4 bases outside the gene matches.

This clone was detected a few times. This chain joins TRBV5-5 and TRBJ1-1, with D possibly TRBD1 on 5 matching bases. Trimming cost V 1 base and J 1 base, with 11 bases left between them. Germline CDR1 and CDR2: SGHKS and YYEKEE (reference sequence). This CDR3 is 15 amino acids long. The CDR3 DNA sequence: TGTGCCAGCAGCTTGCTAGGGGAGGGGAACACTGAAGCTTTCTTT. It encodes CASSLLGEGNTEAFF. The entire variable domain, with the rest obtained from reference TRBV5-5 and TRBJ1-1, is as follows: DAGVTQSPTHLIKTRGQQVTLRCSPISGHKSVSWYQQVLGQGPQFIFQYYEKEERGRGNFPDRFSARQFPNYSSELNVNALLLGDSALYLCASSLLGEGNTEAFFGQGTRLTVV.

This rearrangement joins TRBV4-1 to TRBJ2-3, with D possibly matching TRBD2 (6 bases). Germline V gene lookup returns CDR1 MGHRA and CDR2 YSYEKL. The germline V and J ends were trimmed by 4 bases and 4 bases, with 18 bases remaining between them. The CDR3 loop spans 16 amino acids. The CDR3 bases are TGCGCCAGCAGCCCTTTAGCGGTCCCTGCCCCAGATACGCAGTATTTT. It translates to CASSPLAVPAPDTQYF.

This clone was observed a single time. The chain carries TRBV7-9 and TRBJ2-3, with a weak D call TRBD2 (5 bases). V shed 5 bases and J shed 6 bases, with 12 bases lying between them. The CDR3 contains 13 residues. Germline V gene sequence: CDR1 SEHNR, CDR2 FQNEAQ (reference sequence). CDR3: CASSPSLEDTQYF. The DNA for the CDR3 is TGTGCCAGCAGCCCTAGCCTAGAGGATACGCAGTATTTT. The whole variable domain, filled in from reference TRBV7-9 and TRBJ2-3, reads DTGVSQNPRHKITKRGQNVTFRCDPISEHNRLYWYRQTLGQGPEFLTYFQNEAQLEKSRLLSDRFSAERPKGSFSTLEIQRTEQGDSAMYLCASSPSLEDTQYFGPGTRLTVL.

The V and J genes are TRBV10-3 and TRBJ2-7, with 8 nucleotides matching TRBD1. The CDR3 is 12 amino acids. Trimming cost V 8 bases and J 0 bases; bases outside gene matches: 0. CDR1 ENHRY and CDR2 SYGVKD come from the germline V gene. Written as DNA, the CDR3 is TGTGCCATCGGGACAGGCTCCTACGAGCAGTACTTC. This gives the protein CAIGTGSYEQYF.

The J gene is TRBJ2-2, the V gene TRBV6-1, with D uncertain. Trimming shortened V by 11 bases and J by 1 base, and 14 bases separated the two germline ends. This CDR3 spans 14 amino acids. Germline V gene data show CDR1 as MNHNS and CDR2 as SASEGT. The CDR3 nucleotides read TGTGCCGCAGAACCCGACTTGAACACCGGGGAGCTGTTTTTT. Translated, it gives CAAEPDLNTGELFF.

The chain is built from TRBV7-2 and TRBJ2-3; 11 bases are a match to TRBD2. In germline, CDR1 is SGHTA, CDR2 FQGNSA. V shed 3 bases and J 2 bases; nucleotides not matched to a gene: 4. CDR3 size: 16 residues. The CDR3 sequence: CASSFLAGGLTDTQYF. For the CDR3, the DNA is TGTGCCAGCAGCTTCCTAGCGGGAGGTCTCACAGATACGCAGTATTTT.

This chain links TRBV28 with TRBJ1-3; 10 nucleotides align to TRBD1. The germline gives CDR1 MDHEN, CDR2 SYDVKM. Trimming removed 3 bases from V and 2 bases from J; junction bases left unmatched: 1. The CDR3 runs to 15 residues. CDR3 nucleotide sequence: TGTGCCAGCAGTTTTGGACAGGGGGCTGGAAACACCATATATTTT. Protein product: CASSFGQGAGNTIYF.

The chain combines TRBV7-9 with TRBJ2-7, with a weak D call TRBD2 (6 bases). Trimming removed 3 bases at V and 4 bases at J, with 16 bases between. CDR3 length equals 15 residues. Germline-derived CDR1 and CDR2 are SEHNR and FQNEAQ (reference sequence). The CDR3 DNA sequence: TGTGCCAGCAGCTTCGGGGGAGGTCGGGAATACGAGCAGTACTTC. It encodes CASSFGGGREYEQYF.

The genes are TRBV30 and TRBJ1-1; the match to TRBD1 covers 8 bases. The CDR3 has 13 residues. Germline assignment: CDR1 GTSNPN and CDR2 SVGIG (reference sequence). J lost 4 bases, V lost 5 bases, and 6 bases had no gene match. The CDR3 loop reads CAWAGGEGTEAFF. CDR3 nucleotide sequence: TGTGCCTGGGCAGGGGGCGAAGGCACTGAAGCTTTCTTT.

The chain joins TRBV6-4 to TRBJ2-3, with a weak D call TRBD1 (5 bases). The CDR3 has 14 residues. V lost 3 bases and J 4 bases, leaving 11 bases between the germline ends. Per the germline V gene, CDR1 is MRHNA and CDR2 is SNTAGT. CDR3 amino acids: CASSEGQGSDTQYF. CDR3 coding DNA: TGTGCCAGCAGTGAGGGCCAGGGTTCAGATACGCAGTATTTT.

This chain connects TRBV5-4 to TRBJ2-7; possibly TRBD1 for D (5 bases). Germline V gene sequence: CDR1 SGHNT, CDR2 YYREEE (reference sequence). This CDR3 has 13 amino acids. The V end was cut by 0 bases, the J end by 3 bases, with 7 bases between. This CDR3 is CASSLARDYEQYF. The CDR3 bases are TGTGCCAGCAGCTTGGCCAGGGACTACGAGCAGTACTTC.